Listed below are T cell receptor beta chains from one sample, sequenced in a study. TCRdb ran MiXCR on the RT-PCR reads and lists one entry per CDR3 protein. The sample holds fewer than 800,000 distinct CDR3 sequences, around 14% seen once. The sample consisted of memory CD4+ T cells from blood. The receptors come from a female donor in good health, serving as a healthy control. Each CDR3 is given with its conserved first and last residue. Clone size is shown for a subset of rows, as once, few, many or a class of expanded clone.

v_call	clone_size	j_call	cdr3_aa
TRBV2	-	TRBJ2-1	CASRPPASGAYNEQFF
TRBV3-1	-	TRBJ1-3	CASSSSWGTDASGNTIYF
TRBV19	-	TRBJ1-2	CASGIQPGPRDIHGYTF
TRBV7-2	-	TRBJ2-1	CASSFDSGLYNEQFF
TRBV20-1	few	TRBJ2-5	CSARREVETQYF
TRBV27	-	TRBJ1-4	CASSEDGSTNEKLFF
TRBV10-3	many	TRBJ2-5	CAISESIVEKTQYF
TRBV7-2	few	TRBJ1-3	CASSPTRTANTIYF
TRBV12-3/TRBV12-4	-	TRBJ2-1	CASSFGESGYEQFF
TRBV3-1	-	TRBJ1-2	CASSLRVGNYGYTF
TRBV5-1	-	TRBJ1-3	CASKQGDRAGNTIYF
TRBV7-9	many	TRBJ2-7	CASSLVVEQYF
TRBV27	few	TRBJ1-6	CASSLSPSTGARGSPLHF
TRBV10-3	few	TRBJ1-2	CAISEFDSRGYTF
TRBV10-3	few	TRBJ2-2	CATFGAGDTGELFF
TRBV29-1	many	TRBJ1-1	CSVGRLNTEAFF
TRBV12-3/TRBV12-4	-	TRBJ1-2	CASSSPVGSTYGYTF
TRBV6-5	many	TRBJ1-5	CASSTTGSQPQHF
TRBV20-1	-	TRBJ1-1	CSARVQGKNTEAFF
TRBV20-1	few	TRBJ2-7	CSARDYVSYEQYF
TRBV5-1	-	TRBJ1-3	CASSLEGSVGNTIYF
TRBV9	many	TRBJ2-2	CASSLGPATGELFF
TRBV4-3	few	TRBJ1-6	CASSQDSVGSPLHF
TRBV28	-	TRBJ2-1	CASRGTSGQAYNEQFF
TRBV5-1	-	TRBJ2-2	CASRTETNTGELFF
TRBV5-6	many	TRBJ2-2	CASMVYGRAVHWELFF
TRBV12-3/TRBV12-4	few	TRBJ1-6	CASSLRQGIGSPLHF
TRBV5-4	few	TRBJ2-5	CASSSTSGGYQETQYF
TRBV10-2	-	TRBJ1-2	CASRRDRASYGYTF
TRBV30	-	TRBJ2-7	CAWDRTNYEQYF
TRBV6-5	many	TRBJ2-5	CASLARGAGALETQYF
TRBV30	-	TRBJ2-7	CAWKKGGSEREGEYF
TRBV6-5	many	TRBJ2-2	CASSYSWTEGELFF
TRBV7-3	-	TRBJ1-1	CASSRDLWTEAFF
TRBV7-2	-	TRBJ1-2	CASSPFSGGGYTF
TRBV6-5	few	TRBJ1-1	CASLRDRANTEAFF
TRBV6-2/TRBV6-3	-	TRBJ1-1	CASRAGGLPNEAFF
TRBV4-2	few	TRBJ1-3	CASSQGHGNTIYF
TRBV30	-	TRBJ2-7	CAWSVVAGGEQYF
TRBV20-1	-	TRBJ2-1	CSARPAGNNEQFF
TRBV29-1	-	TRBJ2-1	CSVVGLAGAEQFF
TRBV2	many	TRBJ1-5	CASSLPGDQPQHF
TRBV6-2/TRBV6-3	-	TRBJ1-3	CASTRTGLNTIYF
TRBV4-1	-	TRBJ1-2	CASSQGEAHGYTF
TRBV20-1	few	TRBJ1-1	CSAPWNRGNTEAFF
TRBV28	few	TRBJ2-7	CASTHVRAEQYF
TRBV7-2	many	TRBJ2-1	CASSPDRVPQQFF
TRBV4-1	-	TRBJ2-1	CASSQGQGPHNEQFF
TRBV4-2	many	TRBJ2-3	CASSQEVSGGTQYF
TRBV28	-	TRBJ2-1	CASSPEPTRSNEQFF
TRBV12-3/TRBV12-4	few	TRBJ2-1	CASTPQWVWREVSYNEQFF
TRBV20-1	many	TRBJ2-1	CSARWGVSYNEQFF
TRBV9	few	TRBJ2-7	CASSPGVDPFAEQYF